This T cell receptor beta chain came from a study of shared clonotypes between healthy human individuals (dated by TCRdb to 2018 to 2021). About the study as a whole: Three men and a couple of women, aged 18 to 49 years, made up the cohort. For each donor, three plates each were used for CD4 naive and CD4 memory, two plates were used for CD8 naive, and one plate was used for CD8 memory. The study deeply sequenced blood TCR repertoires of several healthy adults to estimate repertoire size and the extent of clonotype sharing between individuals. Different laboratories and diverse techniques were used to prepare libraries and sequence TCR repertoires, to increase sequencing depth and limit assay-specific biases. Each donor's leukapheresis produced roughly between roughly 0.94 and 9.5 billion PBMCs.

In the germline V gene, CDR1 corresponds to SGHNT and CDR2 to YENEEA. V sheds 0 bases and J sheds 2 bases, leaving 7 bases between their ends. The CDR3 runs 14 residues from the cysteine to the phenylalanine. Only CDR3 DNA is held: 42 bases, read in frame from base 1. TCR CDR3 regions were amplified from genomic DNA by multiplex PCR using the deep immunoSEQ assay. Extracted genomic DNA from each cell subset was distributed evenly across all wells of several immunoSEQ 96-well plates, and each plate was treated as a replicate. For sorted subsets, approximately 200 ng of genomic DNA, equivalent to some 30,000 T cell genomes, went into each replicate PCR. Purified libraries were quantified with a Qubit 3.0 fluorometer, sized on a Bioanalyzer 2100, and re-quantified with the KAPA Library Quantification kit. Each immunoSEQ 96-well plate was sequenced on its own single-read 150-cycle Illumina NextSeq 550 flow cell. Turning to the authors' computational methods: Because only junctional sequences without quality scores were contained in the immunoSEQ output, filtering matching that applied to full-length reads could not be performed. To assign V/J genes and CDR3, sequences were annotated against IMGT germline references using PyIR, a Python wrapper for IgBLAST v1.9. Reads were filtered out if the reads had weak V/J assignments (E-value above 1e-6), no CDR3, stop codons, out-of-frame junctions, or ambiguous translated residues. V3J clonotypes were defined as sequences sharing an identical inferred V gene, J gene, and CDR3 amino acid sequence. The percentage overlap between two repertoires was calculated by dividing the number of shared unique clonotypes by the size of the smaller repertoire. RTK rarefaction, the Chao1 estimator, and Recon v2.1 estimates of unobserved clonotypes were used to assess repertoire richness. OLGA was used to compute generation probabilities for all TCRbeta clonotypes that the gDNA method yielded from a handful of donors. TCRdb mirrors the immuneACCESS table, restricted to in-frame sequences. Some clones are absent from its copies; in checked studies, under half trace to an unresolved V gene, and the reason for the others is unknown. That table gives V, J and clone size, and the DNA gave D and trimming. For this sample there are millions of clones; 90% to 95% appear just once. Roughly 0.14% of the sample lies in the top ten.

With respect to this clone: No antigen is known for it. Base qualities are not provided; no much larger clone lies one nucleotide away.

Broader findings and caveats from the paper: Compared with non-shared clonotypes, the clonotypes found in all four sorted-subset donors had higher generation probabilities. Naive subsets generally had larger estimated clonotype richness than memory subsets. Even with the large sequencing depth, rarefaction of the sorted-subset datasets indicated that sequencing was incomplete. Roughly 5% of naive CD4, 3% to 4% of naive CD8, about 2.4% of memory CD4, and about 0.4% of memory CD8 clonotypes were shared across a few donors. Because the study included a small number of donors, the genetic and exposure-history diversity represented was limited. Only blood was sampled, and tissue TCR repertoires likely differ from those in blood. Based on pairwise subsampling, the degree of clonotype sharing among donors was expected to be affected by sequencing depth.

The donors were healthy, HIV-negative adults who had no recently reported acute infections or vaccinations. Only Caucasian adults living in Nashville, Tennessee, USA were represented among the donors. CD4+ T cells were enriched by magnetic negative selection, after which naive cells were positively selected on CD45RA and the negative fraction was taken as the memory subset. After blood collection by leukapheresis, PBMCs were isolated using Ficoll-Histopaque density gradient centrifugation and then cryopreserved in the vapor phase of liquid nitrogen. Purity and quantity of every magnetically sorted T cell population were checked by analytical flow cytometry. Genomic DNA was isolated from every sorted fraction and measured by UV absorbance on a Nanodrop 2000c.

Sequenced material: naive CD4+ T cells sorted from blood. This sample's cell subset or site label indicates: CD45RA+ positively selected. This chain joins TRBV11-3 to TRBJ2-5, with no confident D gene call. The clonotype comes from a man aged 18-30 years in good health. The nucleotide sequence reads TGTGCCAGCAGCTTAGATCCCGGGCAAGAGACCCAGTACTTC. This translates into CASSLDPGQETQYF.